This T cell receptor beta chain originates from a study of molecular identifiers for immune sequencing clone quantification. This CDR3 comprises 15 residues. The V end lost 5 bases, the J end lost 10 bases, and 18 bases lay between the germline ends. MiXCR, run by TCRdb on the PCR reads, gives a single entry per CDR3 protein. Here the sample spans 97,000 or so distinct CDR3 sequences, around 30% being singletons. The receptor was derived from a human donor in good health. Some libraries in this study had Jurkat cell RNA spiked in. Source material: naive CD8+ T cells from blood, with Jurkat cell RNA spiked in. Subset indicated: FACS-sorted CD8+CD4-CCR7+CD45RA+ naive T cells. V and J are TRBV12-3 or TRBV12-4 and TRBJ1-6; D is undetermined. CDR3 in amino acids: CASSPDWSSESPLHF. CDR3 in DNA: TGTGCCAGCAGTCCCGACTGGAGCTCGGAATCACCCCTCCACTTT.